This is a list of T cell receptor beta chains from one sample in a study of T cell repertoires in cytomegalovirus infection. TCRdb ran MiXCR on the reads and lists one entry per CDR3 protein. The table includes roughly 500,000 distinct CDR3 sequences, over 9% detected once. The sequenced sample consisted of PBMCs. The receptors derive from a human donor in good health (CMV status not recorded). Some clones in this sample may be carry-over from other donors' samples. Both conserved end residues are part of each CDR3. D genes are given only for firm matches. Size tells how often a clone was seen (once, few, many) or the class of an expanded clone, and some rows leave it out.

abundance | j_gene | v_gene | d_gene | CDR3aa | CDR3nt
few | TRBJ2-1 | TRBV7-9 | - | CASSPPGLLNEQFF | TGTGCCAGCAGCCCGCCGGGACTCCTCAATGAGCAGTTCTTC
- | TRBJ1-1 | TRBV19 | - | CASSMRLGGPANTEAFF | TGTGCCAGTAGTATGAGGCTAGGAGGGCCGGCGAACACTGAAGCTTTCTTT
many | TRBJ1-1 | TRBV10-3 | - | CAIKVNTEAFF | TGTGCCATAAAGGTGAACACTGAAGCTTTCTTT
once | TRBJ1-5 | TRBV4-2 | - | CASSQAPLTGLNQPQHF | TGTGCCAGCAGCCAAGCCCCCTTGACAGGCTTAAATCAGCCCCAGCATTTT
many | TRBJ2-1 | TRBV19 | TRBD2 | CASSIRMWSSGRAQEQFF | TGTGCCAGTAGTATTAGGATGTGGTCTAGCGGGAGGGCACAGGAGCAGTTCTTC
many | TRBJ2-1 | TRBV7-8 | TRBD2 | CASSLVAGAYNEQFF | TGTGCCAGCAGCTTAGTAGCGGGAGCCTACAATGAGCAGTTCTTC
many | TRBJ1-2 | TRBV12-3/TRBV12-4 | - | CASSFRLGYGYTF | TGTGCCAGCAGTTTCCGACTCGGCTATGGCTACACCTTC
- | TRBJ2-3 | TRBV28 | TRBD2 | CASSSPLGAGGPRDTQYF | TGTGCCAGCAGTTCCCCCCTCGGAGCGGGAGGGCCGCGAGATACGCAGTATTTT
- | TRBJ2-2 | TRBV20-1 | - | CSALAFLGYTGELFF | TGCAGTGCCCTAGCGTTTCTAGGTTACACCGGGGAGCTGTTTTTT
many | TRBJ2-5 | TRBV6-1 | - | CASRLTGLRETQYF | TGTGCCAGCAGACTGACAGGCCTCCGCGAGACCCAGTACTTC
- | TRBJ2-3 | TRBV28 | - | CASTLVGADTQYF | TGTGCCAGCACCCTCGTGGGAGCAGATACGCAGTATTTT
- | TRBJ1-6 | TRBV11-2 | TRBD1 | CASSGGTGAGDSPLHF | TGTGCCAGCAGCGGCGGGACAGGGGCAGGTGATTCACCCCTCCACTTT
many | TRBJ2-7 | TRBV12-3/TRBV12-4 | TRBD2 | CASSFTSGFSSYEQYF | TGTGCCAGCAGTTTCACTAGCGGGTTCAGCTCCTACGAGCAGTACTTC
few | TRBJ1-2 | TRBV19 | - | CASNPDRSNYGYTF | TGTGCCAGTAATCCGGACAGATCAAACTATGGCTACACCTTC
many | TRBJ1-2 | TRBV12-3/TRBV12-4 | TRBD1 | CASSLARDRAHGYTF | TGTGCCAGCAGTTTAGCAAGGGACAGGGCACATGGCTACACCTTC
- | TRBJ2-1 | TRBV28 | - | CASSPSWGVDNNEQFF | TGTGCCAGCAGTCCCTCTTGGGGTGTGGATAACAATGAGCAGTTCTTC
few | TRBJ1-2 | TRBV5-1 | - | CASSLGSFYGYTF | TGCGCCAGCAGCTTGGGAAGTTTCTATGGCTACACCTTC
many | TRBJ2-1 | TRBV6-5 | - | CASSYSSPMGYNEQFF | TGTGCCAGCAGTTACTCGTCGCCGATGGGCTACAATGAGCAGTTCTTC